This T cell receptor beta chain was captured by sequencing in a study of cytomegalovirus exposure and HLA in healthy donors (dated by TCRdb to the late 2010s). Background for the entire study: In an earlier analysis of approximately 500 of the donors, about 260 Gb of sequence data and just under 120 million unique TCR beta sequences from about 190 million T cells were reported. An early release that covered more than 550 HLA-typed donors contained around 300 gigabases of sequencing data and 75 million to 100 million unique TCR sequences. A later analysis re-examined previously published TCR beta repertoires from several hundred donors and added high-resolution HLA genotyping to investigate patterns of TCR occurrence. On average, roughly 250,000 unique TCR beta nucleotide sequences were sequenced per donor among some 430 genotyped donors of the cohort, with around 19% of those sequences being non-productive. The number of donors typed differed by locus, with about 620-630 for A, B, C, DRB1 and DQB1, approximately 500 for DQA1, approximately 580 for DPA1, and approximately 470 for DPB1. Rather than using new phenotypic data, the later analysis identified candidate immune exposures from TCR beta sequences and from how often those sequences occurred across donors. A later genetic analysis took genome-wide SNP genotypes for about three fifths of the 666 donors and used that subset as a discovery cohort. To predict cytomegalovirus infection status, the study brought together high-throughput TCR immunosequencing, statistical association of individual TCRs with disease status, and machine learning. Among the roughly 410 genotyped donors, around 81% belonged to the genetic ancestry cluster associated with self-reported Caucasian donors. A separate validation cohort of roughly 120 different subjects was used in addition to the 666-subject first cohort. Because of strong linkage in the cohort, roughly five DR-DQ haplotypes were treated as single units for association and clustering. The study aimed to test whether cataloging public T cell receptors could reveal signatures of past pathogen exposure. All discovery cohort repertoires had been generated on a single sequencing platform. To decide whether each TCR beta V gene segment behaved as functional or pseudogenic, an earlier analysis of over 500 of the donors relied on high-throughput TCR beta sequencing. Alongside the repertoire data, information on donor age, sex, ethnicity and CMV serostatus was compiled. The study used immunosequencing to profile the T cell repertoires of approximately 640 subjects and linked those repertoires to cytomegalovirus serostatus. Class I and class II HLA loci were covered by the typing at four-digit resolution.

Trimmed from V: 6 bases; trimmed from J: 2 bases; junction bases lacking a gene match: 5. The CDR3 sequence holds 15 residues, the cysteine and phenylalanine included. Only the CDR3 DNA stays, 45 bases, in frame from base 1. CDR1 and CDR2, per the germline V gene, are SNHLY and FYNNEI. The cohort comprised some 700 healthy bone marrow donors. All cohort members were sampled while nominally healthy, although unrecorded immune exposures were likely present. The donor tested CMV seronegative, placing the donor among the 350 or so seronegative members of the cohort. Each donor provided a peripheral blood sample, and peripheral blood mononuclear cells were used for TCR beta sequencing. Genomic DNA was extracted from the blood cell samples with the Qiagen DNeasy Blood Extraction Kit. To prepare the library, the immunoSEQ multiplex PCR assay was applied. For the multiplex PCR, a mixture combining 60 forward primers for TCR Vbeta segments and 13 reverse primers for TCR Jbeta segments was used. The CDR3 region of rearranged TCR beta genes was amplified from genomic DNA with a multiplex PCR assay. On the Illumina HiSeq System, the amplified TCR beta libraries were sequenced as 87-base-pair reads. From the authors' description of their analysis: Across the 666 repertoires, a later analysis counted 78 million or so unique TCR beta chains, around 11 million of which were shared by at least two donors. A nearest-neighbor algorithm error-corrected the raw reads and collapsed the reads into unique sequences, merging closely related sequences to remove PCR and sequencing errors. Alignment of CDR3 sequences to IMGT reference sequences was used to assign V, D and J gene segments. For a sequence to be retained, a match of at least six nucleotides was required to both a V gene segment and a J gene segment. Rearrangements were classified as productive when the CDR3 lacked stop codons and remained in frame with V and J, and all other rearrangements were classified as non-productive. CDR3 was defined according to IMGT convention as the region running from the second conserved V-encoded cysteine to the conserved J-encoded phenylalanine. Sequences without an unambiguous match to a single V gene segment were excluded from the earlier analysis of about 630 of the donors. In an earlier analysis of a few hundred of the donors, V segments were called functional above 56.7% productive rearrangements and were called segregating when the between-donor standard deviation exceeded 5%. A statistical classification framework was developed to diagnose cytomegalovirus status using the catalog of TCR beta chain sequences. In a later analysis, TCR nucleotide sequences were compared against IMGT/GENE-DB human TR gene sequences so that V and J genes could be assigned. Using the TCRdist pipeline, a later analysis assigned CDR3 sequences along with most-parsimonious VDJ recombination scenarios. A later analysis defined each TCR beta chain by its CDR3 amino acid sequence plus V-gene family, and excluded reads lacking a unique V-gene family. To address suspected cross-contamination and a sequencing artifact, a later analysis removed a few hundred highly shared, low-generation-probability nucleotide sequences. In a later analysis, a clonal expansion index was calculated for each public chain from normalized within-repertoire ranks of inferred template counts. In a later analysis, generation probabilities were computed with a VDJ recombination model fitted to out-of-frame rearrangements, and the resulting probabilities were checked against IGoR. In a later analysis, hypergeometric tests were used to score TCR-TCR, TCR-HLA and TCR-CMV co-occurrence, with a repertoire-size bias correction applied to TCR pairs. To estimate false discovery rates, a later analysis permuted the HLA or CMV assignments 20 times. A later analysis grouped co-occurring TCRs with DBSCAN, adding TCRdist sequence similarity when clustering within HLA-allele-positive subsets. Repertoires with fewer than 30,000 or more than 120,000 public chains were left out of co-occurrence clustering, as were several repertoires with anomalous nucleotide sharing. TCRdb holds this immuneACCESS table with in-frame rearrangements only. Some clones are missing; in checked studies, unresolved V genes explain under half, and the rest has no known cause. The V and J calls and clone size are taken from that table; D and trimming were inferred from the DNA. The sample includes 150,000 or so clones, with 80% to 85% observed a single time. The biggest ten clones account for more than 1.5% of the sample.

General study outcomes and caveats: Assigning TCR associations to individual alleles was difficult when HLA alleles, especially DR and DQ, strongly co-occurred. The presence/absence analyses assumed that sequencing depth was roughly uniform across donors, and that assumption may not be true. Compared with the 666-donor mean, donors in an Asian-associated ancestry cluster had fewer N-insertions in productive TCRs, according to a later genetic analysis. Most CMV-associated TCR beta chains appeared to be HLA-restricted in a later analysis, and the HLA associations seemed to be driven largely by CMV exposure. According to the authors, the approach could potentially be generalized to other disease states and immunological phenotypes. The classifier was reported to diagnose cytomegalovirus status with high specificity and sensitivity in both the original cohort and the validation cohort. Over 15 rarely observed V segments, including chromosome 9 orphons, were excluded from the earlier analysis of several hundred of the donors because counts were too low. Immune exposure information for the cohort was limited to CMV serostatus. A later analysis found that TCR association rates varied across HLA loci, with DRB1 alleles showing the most associated TCRs and HLA-C alleles the fewest. In a later analysis, over 15,000 TCR beta sequences were associated with specific HLA alleles at a false discovery rate of 0.05. The study listed 164 TCR beta chains as associated with cytomegalovirus. HLA typing was unavailable for some donors at each locus, so association tests used only the typed subset. According to a later analysis, parvovirus B19, influenza, CMV and Epstein-Barr virus appeared linked to several top co-occurrence clusters. Most TCR sequences were observed very rarely across donors, whereas some public TCRs were present in many individuals. A later analysis found that HLA-associated TCR beta chains were more clonally expanded and had lower generation probabilities than equally common non-associated chains. Some IMGT-functional V segments, including TRBV6-2 and TRBV6-3, could not be distinguished by the 87-base-pair reads and were therefore excluded. Linkage disequilibrium might explain the correlated functional status among segregating V segments, but an unknown experimental factor could not be excluded. A further reported finding was that TCR beta sequences accurately predicted the HLA-A and HLA-B alleles for most subjects in the first cohort. In vitro tests confirmed that a few of the cytomegalovirus-associated TCR beta chains recognize cytomegalovirus antigens. V-gene and J-gene trimming of TCR beta chains was associated with a missense DCLRE1C variant in a later genetic analysis, and the association was replicated in an independent cohort. In an earlier analysis of under 600 of the donors, most TCR beta V segments were observed in productive rearrangements about 87% or about 30% of the time, broadly matching IMGT annotations. A cluster of highly shared sequence variants was judged likely to be a technical artifact of the sequencing pipeline. The cohort was sequenced for TCR beta chains only, and without alpha or paired-chain data the features that could be detected were limited.

To note about this clone: This receptor's antigen is unknown. No clone much larger than this one lies a single base away; base qualities are absent.

This TCR was sampled from a man between 18 and 35 years old in good health and CMV-seronegative. Sequenced: PBMCs. The chain is made from TRBV2 and TRBJ2-7; 12 central bases correspond to TRBD2. The sequenced DNA: TGTGCCAGCAGGGAACTAGCGGGAGGCCCCTACGAGCAGTACTTC. This yields the protein CASRELAGGPYEQYF.